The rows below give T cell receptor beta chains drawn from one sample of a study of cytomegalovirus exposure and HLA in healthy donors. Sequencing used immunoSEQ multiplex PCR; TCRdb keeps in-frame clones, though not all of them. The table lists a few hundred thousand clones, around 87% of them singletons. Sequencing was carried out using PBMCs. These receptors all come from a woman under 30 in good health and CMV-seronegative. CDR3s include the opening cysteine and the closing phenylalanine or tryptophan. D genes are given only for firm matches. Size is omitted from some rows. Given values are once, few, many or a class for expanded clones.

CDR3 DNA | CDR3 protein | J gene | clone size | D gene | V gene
TGTGCCAGCAGTTACCCCTACAGGGAAAACCTTGGGGCCAACGTCCTGACTTTC | CASSYPYRENLGANVLTF | TRBJ2-6 | . | . | TRBV28
TGTGCCAGCAGTTACGTTGGCCAGGGCACTAATGAAAAACTGTTTTTT | CASSYVGQGTNEKLFF | TRBJ1-4 | . | . | TRBV6-5
TGTGCCTGGAGTAGAAACAGGATTGAAAAACTGTTTTTT | CAWSRNRIEKLFF | TRBJ1-4 | . | . | TRBV30
TGCGCCAGCAGCCAAGAGGCGGGGTTGACCTACGAGCAGTACTTC | CASSQEAGLTYEQYF | TRBJ2-7 | . | . | TRBV4-3
TGTGCCAGCAGCTTACGTCCAGGGGGCTTCTACGAGCAGTACTTC | CASSLRPGGFYEQYF | TRBJ2-7 | . | TRBD1 | TRBV7-2
TGTGCCAGCAGCGTAGGGCTGATGAACACTGAAGCTTTCTTT | CASSVGLMNTEAFF | TRBJ1-1 | . | . | TRBV9
TGTGCCACTATCGATCTAGCGGGGGACTCCTACAATGAGCAGTTCTTC | CATIDLAGDSYNEQFF | TRBJ2-1 | . | TRBD2 | TRBV2
TGTGCCAGCCAATTGAGACTGGGTCCCTACGAGCAGTACTTC | CASQLRLGPYEQYF | TRBJ2-7 | few | . | TRBV2
TGTGCCAGTAGTACCCTCCGGACTGCTCGCAACAATGAGCAGTTCTTC | CASSTLRTARNNEQFF | TRBJ2-1 | . | . | TRBV19
TGTGCCAGCAGACGTGACAGGGGGAGCGGGGAGCTGTTTTTT | CASRRDRGSGELFF | TRBJ2-2 | . | TRBD1 | TRBV7-8
TGTGCCAGCAGTCCACCAACAGGGTTCTATGGCTACACCTTC | CASSPPTGFYGYTF | TRBJ1-2 | . | . | TRBV28
TGTGCCAGCAGCTTAGGTGGCAGGACTAAACCGAACACCGGGGAGCTGTTTTTT | CASSLGGRTKPNTGELFF | TRBJ2-2 | . | . | TRBV7-9
TGCGCCAGCAGCTTGGGCGCGGGGTATAATGAAAAACTGTTTTTT | CASSLGAGYNEKLFF | TRBJ1-4 | once | . | TRBV5-1
TGTGCCAGCAGCTTCGGTGGAGGGTCCTATAATTCACCCCTCCACTTT | CASSFGGGSYNSPLHF | TRBJ1-6 | once | . | TRBV5-6
TGTGCCAGCAGTGAGGGACTTATCTCCTATAATTCACCCCTCCACTTT | CASSEGLISYNSPLHF | TRBJ1-6 | . | . | TRBV25-1
TGTGCCAGCAGCATTTATTTGAACACCATATATTTT | CASSIYLNTIYF | TRBJ1-3 | . | . | TRBV5-6
TGTGCCAGCAGCCCCGATCCGGGACAGGGGGCTATTATCTATGGCTACACCTTC | CASSPDPGQGAIIYGYTF | TRBJ1-2 | . | TRBD1 | TRBV7-9
TGCGCCAGCAGCCAAATGGTGCGCCGGGACAGGGTCTATGGCTACACCTTC | CASSQMVRRDRVYGYTF | TRBJ1-2 | once | TRBD1 | TRBV4-3
TGTGCCAGCAATCCACTAGCGGGTACGTGGGATACGCAGTATTTT | CASNPLAGTWDTQYF | TRBJ2-3 | . | TRBD2 | TRBV6-5
TGTGCCAGCAGCTTAGCGGCAGGGGAAAACTATGGCTACACCTTC | CASSLAAGENYGYTF | TRBJ1-2 | . | . | TRBV7-9
TGTGCCAGCAGCTTCCAGGGGCCGGGCACCGGGGAGCTGTTTTTT | CASSFQGPGTGELFF | TRBJ2-2 | . | . | TRBV7-3
TGTGCCAGCAGCGCGAGCGGAAATGAGCAGTTCTTC | CASSASGNEQFF | TRBJ2-1 | . | . | TRBV9
TGTGCCAGCAGCTTGAGACAGGCGAACACTGAAGCTTTCTTT | CASSLRQANTEAFF | TRBJ1-1 | . | . | TRBV7-9
TGTGCCAGCAGCTTCACTAGCGGGTGGGATGAGCAGTTCTTC | CASSFTSGWDEQFF | TRBJ2-1 | . | TRBD2 | TRBV5-4
TGCGCCAGCAGCTTGGACCGCGGCTATGAGCAGTTCTTC | CASSLDRGYEQFF | TRBJ2-1 | . | . | TRBV5-1
TGTGCCAGCAGCCTTTCACAGCTAACTGGAAACACCATATATTTT | CASSLSQLTGNTIYF | TRBJ1-3 | . | . | TRBV6-1
TGCGCCAGCAGCCTACAGGGAAATCAGCCCCAGCATTTT | CASSLQGNQPQHF | TRBJ1-5 | . | . | TRBV4-1
TGTGCCAGTAGTATATCGGTGACAGGCGCCAACTATGGCTACACCTTC | CASSISVTGANYGYTF | TRBJ1-2 | . | . | TRBV19
TGTGCCAGCAGTCCTGCTAGCGGGCCCTACAATGAGCAGTTCTTC | CASSPASGPYNEQFF | TRBJ2-1 | . | TRBD2 | TRBV6-5
TGTGCCAGCAGCTGGGGGCAGGGGTTAAGCACTGAAGCTTTCTTT | CASSWGQGLSTEAFF | TRBJ1-1 | . | . | TRBV28
TGTGCCAGCAGTTTTGGGTCTCAGGAAATAAGCACAGATACGCAGTATTTT | CASSFGSQEISTDTQYF | TRBJ2-3 | . | . | TRBV28
TGTGCCAGCAGCTTCCAGCGGTCCTACGAGCAGTACTTC | CASSFQRSYEQYF | TRBJ2-7 | once | . | TRBV7-2
TGTGCCAGCACCTCGTACAGGAACTACGAGCAGTACTTC | CASTSYRNYEQYF | TRBJ2-7 | . | . | TRBV6-6
TGTGCCAGCAGCTTAGCCGGACAGGGGGTTGAAAAACTGTTTTTT | CASSLAGQGVEKLFF | TRBJ1-4 | . | TRBD1 | TRBV5-4
TGCGCCAGCAGGGACAGGGGTGGGAATGAGCAGTTCTTC | CASRDRGGNEQFF | TRBJ2-1 | . | TRBD1 | TRBV10-1
TGTGCCAGCAGCTTCTCGAGCGAGTGGGATGAGCAGTTCTTC | CASSFSSEWDEQFF | TRBJ2-1 | . | . | TRBV7-9
TGTGCCAGCAGTCTCCCCGGGTCGGTTACTTATGAAAAACTGTTTTTT | CASSLPGSVTYEKLFF | TRBJ1-4 | . | . | TRBV28
TGTGCCAGCAGTTACGACACAACCTACGAGCAGTACTTC | CASSYDTTYEQYF | TRBJ2-7 | . | . | TRBV28
TGTGCCAGCACTCCTATGGCAGGGTATAGCAATCAGCCCCAGCATTTT | CASTPMAGYSNQPQHF | TRBJ1-5 | . | . | TRBV28
TGTGCCAGCAGCGCCCAGGACAGTCGGTACACTGAAGCTTTCTTT | CASSAQDSRYTEAFF | TRBJ1-1 | . | . | TRBV2
TGCGCCAGCAGCAGCGGGGGGCCAAGCACAGATACGCAGTATTTT | CASSSGGPSTDTQYF | TRBJ2-3 | . | TRBD2 | TRBV5-1
TGTGCCATCAGTGAGGGGGTAATGGACAGGGTGTTTGAAGATACGCAGTATTTT | CAISEGVMDRVFEDTQYF | TRBJ2-3 | . | TRBD1 | TRBV10-3
TGCGCCAGCAGCCACACCGACAGGGCCGAGCAGTACTTC | CASSHTDRAEQYF | TRBJ2-7 | . | TRBD1 | TRBV4-3
TGTGCCAGCAGCCGGACAGGACAAGGGGAGCAGTACTTC | CASSRTGQGEQYF | TRBJ2-7 | . | TRBD1 | TRBV7-8
TGTGCCAGCAGCGCGGGTATAGCGGGGGAGTGGAACATTCAGTACTTC | CASSAGIAGEWNIQYF | TRBJ2-4 | once | TRBD2 | TRBV9
TGTGCCAGCAGCTTACCGGGACTAGCGGGGCCCTCCGAGTTCTTC | CASSLPGLAGPSEFF | TRBJ2-1 | . | TRBD2 | TRBV5-4
TGTGCCAGCAGTTGGGGGCAGAACTATGGCTACACCTTC | CASSWGQNYGYTF | TRBJ1-2 | . | . | TRBV28
TGTGCCAGCAGCCCGACCAGGGACACTTACAATGAGCAGTTCTTC | CASSPTRDTYNEQFF | TRBJ2-1 | . | . | TRBV5-4
TGTGCCAGCAGCACCTACCCAAAGACAGTCGACTATGGCTACACCTTC | CASSTYPKTVDYGYTF | TRBJ1-2 | . | . | TRBV7-6
TGCGCCAGCAGCCTCCGGACAGGGAGCACCGGGGAGCTGTTTTTT | CASSLRTGSTGELFF | TRBJ2-2 | . | TRBD1 | TRBV4-3
TGTGCCAGTAGGATCCAGGAGGGCAATCAGCCCCAGCATTTT | CASRIQEGNQPQHF | TRBJ1-5 | . | . | TRBV19
TGTGCCAGCAGCAGCTTGGCAGGGTCAGGTGAAGCTTTCTTT | CASSSLAGSGEAFF | TRBJ1-1 | . | . | TRBV7-9
TGTGCCAGCAGCATTGGGACTCAAGCTTTCTTT | CASSIGTQAFF | TRBJ1-1 | once | . | TRBV27
TGTGCCAGCAGTTCGAACCCCCCGGACTGGAACCAAGAGACCCAGTACTTC | CASSSNPPDWNQETQYF | TRBJ2-5 | . | . | TRBV27
TGTGCCTGGAGACCCTCGGGACTGAGCTTTGAGCAGTACTTC | CAWRPSGLSFEQYF | TRBJ2-7 | . | . | TRBV30
TGCAGCGTTGAAGATTGGACTAGCGGGGGGGCCTCAGATACGCAGTATTTT | CSVEDWTSGGASDTQYF | TRBJ2-3 | . | TRBD2 | TRBV29-1
TGCGCCAGCAGCCCCGGGGGACAGTCTGGAAACACCATATATTTT | CASSPGGQSGNTIYF | TRBJ1-3 | . | TRBD1 | TRBV10-2
TGCGCCAGCAGCCTACCGGACATAGGAAACACCATATATTTT | CASSLPDIGNTIYF | TRBJ1-3 | . | . | TRBV4-1
TGCGCCAGCAGCCAAGATCGACTTCAAGAGACCCAGTACTTC | CASSQDRLQETQYF | TRBJ2-5 | . | . | TRBV4-1